This is a list of T cell receptor beta chains from one sample in a study of radiation and T cells in renal cell carcinoma. Using immunoSEQ multiplex PCR, the repertoire was profiled, and TCRdb retains in-frame clones only, with some absent. The repertoire holds some 120,000 clones, with roughly four fifths as singletons. Sequencing was performed on blood, taken from a patient whose treatment included radiotherapy and nephrectomy. All receptors come from a woman aged 60 to 75 with renal cell carcinoma. CDR3s include the opening cysteine and the closing phenylalanine or tryptophan. Each record gives: J gene, clone size, V gene, D gene, CDR3 DNA, CDR3 protein. The D gene is left open where the match is weak. Some rows have no size entry. The others give once, few or many, or a class for an expanded clone.

j_gene: TRBJ1-5; abundance: NA; v_gene: TRBV5-6; d_gene: NA; CDR3nt: TGTGCCAGCAGCTTAGGAAGGGGAGAGGTTTTGCCCCAGCATTTT; CDR3aa: CASSLGRGEVLPQHF
j_gene: TRBJ2-5; abundance: NA; v_gene: TRBV5-4; d_gene: TRBD2; CDR3nt: TGTGCCAGCAGCTTCCCCGGGACTAGCGGCCAAGAGACCCAGTACTTC; CDR3aa: CASSFPGTSGQETQYF
j_gene: TRBJ1-5; abundance: few; v_gene: TRBV19; d_gene: NA; CDR3nt: TGTGCCAGTTCGAGGCACAATCAGCCCCAGCATTTT; CDR3aa: CASSRHNQPQHF
j_gene: TRBJ2-7; abundance: NA; v_gene: TRBV6-6; d_gene: NA; CDR3nt: TGTGCCAGCAGTTACTCGAAGGGGGGTCCATCCTACGAGCAGTACTTC; CDR3aa: CASSYSKGGPSYEQYF
j_gene: TRBJ2-6; abundance: NA; v_gene: TRBV19; d_gene: NA; CDR3nt: TGTGCCAGTACTACGTTAGGGAGTGCTGGGGCCAACGTCCTGACTTTC; CDR3aa: CASTTLGSAGANVLTF
j_gene: TRBJ2-7; abundance: NA; v_gene: TRBV9; d_gene: NA; CDR3nt: TGTGCCAGCAGCGTAGTAGCAGGGGCGCCCCACTACGAGCAGTACTTC; CDR3aa: CASSVVAGAPHYEQYF
j_gene: TRBJ1-1; abundance: few; v_gene: TRBV4-1; d_gene: NA; CDR3nt: TGCGCCAGCAGCCTTGGGTCCTCCAACACTGAAGCTTTCTTT; CDR3aa: CASSLGSSNTEAFF
j_gene: TRBJ1-5; abundance: NA; v_gene: TRBV28; d_gene: TRBD1; CDR3nt: TGTGCCAGCAGAACCGGGACAGGGGAAGTTCGCAATCAGCCCCAGCATTTT; CDR3aa: CASRTGTGEVRNQPQHF
j_gene: TRBJ2-3; abundance: NA; v_gene: TRBV29-1; d_gene: TRBD2; CDR3nt: TGCAGCGTTTCGACTAGCGGGAGTTCGGGCACAGATACGCAGTATTTT; CDR3aa: CSVSTSGSSGTDTQYF
j_gene: TRBJ2-7; abundance: NA; v_gene: TRBV27; d_gene: NA; CDR3nt: TGTGCCAGCAGTGGAGGGGCCGCTTACGAGCAGTACTTC; CDR3aa: CASSGGAAYEQYF
j_gene: TRBJ1-1; abundance: few; v_gene: TRBV29-1; d_gene: NA; CDR3nt: TGCAGCGTTGTAAGGACCATGAACACTGAAGCTTTCTTT; CDR3aa: CSVVRTMNTEAFF
j_gene: TRBJ1-2; abundance: NA; v_gene: TRBV2; d_gene: NA; CDR3nt: TGTGCCAGCAGTGTTTTGGAGGGGCGGGGAGTTGGCTACACCTTC; CDR3aa: CASSVLEGRGVGYTF
j_gene: TRBJ1-4; abundance: NA; v_gene: TRBV5-8; d_gene: NA; CDR3nt: TGTGCCAGCAGCTTCCTTGGGGGGCTGGGGGAAAAACTGTTTTTT; CDR3aa: CASSFLGGLGEKLFF
j_gene: TRBJ2-3; abundance: NA; v_gene: TRBV6-4; d_gene: NA; CDR3nt: TGTGCCAGCAATTTCACAGATACGCAGTATTTT; CDR3aa: CASNFTDTQYF
j_gene: TRBJ2-2; abundance: NA; v_gene: TRBV28; d_gene: TRBD1; CDR3nt: TGTGCCATCCACCCGGGACAGGGGAACACCGGGGAGCTGTTTTTT; CDR3aa: CAIHPGQGNTGELFF
j_gene: TRBJ1-3; abundance: NA; v_gene: TRBV6-5; d_gene: NA; CDR3nt: TGTGCCAGCAGTTCCCCCGGGACCGTCGACACCATATATTTT; CDR3aa: CASSSPGTVDTIYF
j_gene: TRBJ1-4; abundance: NA; v_gene: TRBV2; d_gene: TRBD1; CDR3nt: TGTGCCAGCAGTACCCGACAGGGGACTAATGAAAAACTGTTTTTT; CDR3aa: CASSTRQGTNEKLFF
j_gene: TRBJ2-1; abundance: NA; v_gene: TRBV5-1; d_gene: NA; CDR3nt: TGCGCCAGCACCTTTGGGGGTGGGGGCTCCTACAATGAGCAGTTCTTC; CDR3aa: CASTFGGGGSYNEQFF
j_gene: TRBJ1-2; abundance: NA; v_gene: TRBV4-2; d_gene: TRBD1; CDR3nt: TGTGCCAGCAGCCAAGAACCAGGGGGTTTAGGTGAAAGGGGGTTAGGCTACACCTTC; CDR3aa: CASSQEPGGLGERGLGYTF
j_gene: TRBJ1-2; abundance: NA; v_gene: TRBV10-3; d_gene: NA; CDR3nt: TGTGCCATCAGTGAGTTTATAGACAGGCACTATGGCTACACCTTC; CDR3aa: CAISEFIDRHYGYTF
j_gene: TRBJ2-3; abundance: NA; v_gene: TRBV9; d_gene: NA; CDR3nt: TGTGCCAGCAGCGTAGCGGTCTCCACAGATACGCAGTATTTT; CDR3aa: CASSVAVSTDTQYF
j_gene: TRBJ1-1; abundance: many; v_gene: TRBV9; d_gene: NA; CDR3nt: TGTGCCAGCAGCGTAAGGGGGAACACTGAAGCTTTCTTT; CDR3aa: CASSVRGNTEAFF
j_gene: TRBJ1-1; abundance: few; v_gene: TRBV19; d_gene: TRBD1; CDR3nt: TGTGCCAGTATCACCCACGACAGGGGGCGAGCTTTCTTT; CDR3aa: CASITHDRGRAFF
j_gene: TRBJ1-5; abundance: NA; v_gene: TRBV30; d_gene: NA; CDR3nt: TGTGCCTGGCAGGGGTCGTTTTCGGCCCATCAGCCCCAGCATTTT; CDR3aa: CAWQGSFSAHQPQHF
j_gene: TRBJ2-7; abundance: NA; v_gene: TRBV7-8; d_gene: TRBD2; CDR3nt: TGTGCCAGCAGCTCCTGGACTAGCGAGAGCTCCTACGAGCAGTACTTC; CDR3aa: CASSSWTSESSYEQYF
j_gene: TRBJ1-1; abundance: few; v_gene: TRBV20-1; d_gene: NA; CDR3nt: TGCAGTGCTTCACCAGGGACTGAAGCTTTCTTT; CDR3aa: CSASPGTEAFF
j_gene: TRBJ1-1; abundance: once; v_gene: TRBV5-1; d_gene: NA; CDR3nt: TGCGCCAGCAGCTCCTCCGGGATCCTGAACACTGAAGCTTTCTTT; CDR3aa: CASSSSGILNTEAFF
j_gene: TRBJ2-7; abundance: NA; v_gene: TRBV7-9; d_gene: NA; CDR3nt: TGTGCCAGCAGCCGCCAGGGACAAAGCTACGAGCAGTACTTC; CDR3aa: CASSRQGQSYEQYF
j_gene: TRBJ2-7; abundance: NA; v_gene: TRBV6-6; d_gene: NA; CDR3nt: TGTGCCAGCAGTCCCTCGGGGGACTACGAGCAGTACTTC; CDR3aa: CASSPSGDYEQYF
j_gene: TRBJ2-7; abundance: NA; v_gene: TRBV9; d_gene: NA; CDR3nt: TGTGCCAGCAGCCCCCGCATCTACTCCTACGAGCAGTACTTC; CDR3aa: CASSPRIYSYEQYF
j_gene: TRBJ1-6; abundance: NA; v_gene: TRBV19; d_gene: NA; CDR3nt: TGTGCCAGTAGTATTTCCCACAGCTCCAATTCACCCCTCCACTTT; CDR3aa: CASSISHSSNSPLHF
j_gene: TRBJ2-2; abundance: NA; v_gene: TRBV11-2; d_gene: NA; CDR3nt: TGTGCCAGCAGCTTTGGGGGTGCCGGGGAGCTGTTTTTT; CDR3aa: CASSFGGAGELFF
j_gene: TRBJ2-2; abundance: NA; v_gene: TRBV5-1; d_gene: TRBD2; CDR3nt: TGCGCCAGCAGGCCTAGCGGGAGTGGCGGGGAGCTGTTTTTT; CDR3aa: CASRPSGSGGELFF
j_gene: TRBJ2-1; abundance: few; v_gene: TRBV2; d_gene: NA; CDR3nt: TGTGCCAGCAGTATGGGGGGAGAGCAGTTCTTC; CDR3aa: CASSMGGEQFF
j_gene: TRBJ2-5; abundance: NA; v_gene: TRBV7-9; d_gene: TRBD2; CDR3nt: TGTGCCAGCAGCTTAGGAGCGGGGGGGCAAGAGACCCAGTACTTC; CDR3aa: CASSLGAGGQETQYF
j_gene: TRBJ1-1; abundance: once; v_gene: TRBV19; d_gene: NA; CDR3nt: TGTGCCAGTAGGAGAAACACTGAAGCTTTCTTT; CDR3aa: CASRRNTEAFF
j_gene: TRBJ1-2; abundance: NA; v_gene: TRBV6-5; d_gene: NA; CDR3nt: TGTGCCAGCAGTTACTCGCAGCAGGGGAACTATGGCTACACCTTC; CDR3aa: CASSYSQQGNYGYTF
j_gene: TRBJ2-7; abundance: NA; v_gene: TRBV4-1; d_gene: NA; CDR3nt: TGCGCCAGCAGCCCCCGTTATGGCGGGAACTCCTACGAGCAGTACTTC; CDR3aa: CASSPRYGGNSYEQYF
j_gene: TRBJ2-7; abundance: NA; v_gene: TRBV28; d_gene: NA; CDR3nt: TGTGCCAGCAGTTTAGAGGTCACGAGCTCCTACGAGCAGTACTTC; CDR3aa: CASSLEVTSSYEQYF
j_gene: TRBJ2-5; abundance: NA; v_gene: TRBV5-1; d_gene: TRBD2; CDR3nt: TGCGCCAGCAGCTTCACTAGCGGGGCGCGGGAGACCCAGTACTTC; CDR3aa: CASSFTSGARETQYF
j_gene: TRBJ2-2; abundance: many; v_gene: TRBV27; d_gene: NA; CDR3nt: TGTGCCAGCAGTTGGGGCACCAACACCGGGGAGCTGTTTTTT; CDR3aa: CASSWGTNTGELFF
j_gene: TRBJ1-1; abundance: NA; v_gene: TRBV19; d_gene: NA; CDR3nt: TGTGCCAGTAGTAATTCGGGATTGGCTGAAGCTTTCTTT; CDR3aa: CASSNSGLAEAFF
j_gene: TRBJ2-7; abundance: NA; v_gene: TRBV6-1; d_gene: TRBD1; CDR3nt: TGTGCCAGCAGTCTAGGGGGCAGGGATTACGAGCAGTACTTC; CDR3aa: CASSLGGRDYEQYF
j_gene: TRBJ2-3; abundance: NA; v_gene: TRBV6-1; d_gene: NA; CDR3nt: TGTGCCAGCAGTGAAGGCGGTAGATACCTGGGAGATACGCAGTATTTT; CDR3aa: CASSEGGRYLGDTQYF
j_gene: TRBJ2-7; abundance: few; v_gene: TRBV6-6; d_gene: NA; CDR3nt: TGTGCCAGCAGTTGGAGTGCCGGGGGCCACAACGAGCAGTACTTC; CDR3aa: CASSWSAGGHNEQYF
j_gene: TRBJ1-2; abundance: NA; v_gene: TRBV11-2; d_gene: TRBD1; CDR3nt: TGTGCCAGCAGCTTAGATACGGGACAGGGACAGGGCTACACCTTC; CDR3aa: CASSLDTGQGQGYTF
j_gene: TRBJ2-1; abundance: few; v_gene: TRBV7-9; d_gene: TRBD1; CDR3nt: TGTGCCAGCAGAGGACAGGGTGAGTCCTACAATGAGCAGTTCTTC; CDR3aa: CASRGQGESYNEQFF
j_gene: TRBJ1-4; abundance: NA; v_gene: TRBV2; d_gene: NA; CDR3nt: TGTGCCAGCACTACACCAACTAATGAAAAACTGTTTTTT; CDR3aa: CASTTPTNEKLFF
j_gene: TRBJ2-1; abundance: NA; v_gene: TRBV6-1; d_gene: NA; CDR3nt: TGTGCCAGCAGAACCACCGGGACGTTCAATGAGCAGTTCTTC; CDR3aa: CASRTTGTFNEQFF
j_gene: TRBJ2-1; abundance: NA; v_gene: TRBV4-3; d_gene: TRBD2; CDR3nt: TGCGCCAGCAGCCAAGATGGGCTAGCGGGAATACCGCAGTTCTTC; CDR3aa: CASSQDGLAGIPQFF
j_gene: TRBJ1-2; abundance: NA; v_gene: TRBV10-3; d_gene: NA; CDR3nt: TGTGCCATCAGTGATTCCAGGGAGAGGAATAACTATGGCTACACCTTC; CDR3aa: CAISDSRERNNYGYTF
j_gene: TRBJ2-7; abundance: NA; v_gene: TRBV10-1; d_gene: NA; CDR3nt: TGCGCCAGCAGTCCCCCGGGTCCCTTCTACGAGCAGTACTTC; CDR3aa: CASSPPGPFYEQYF
j_gene: TRBJ1-2; abundance: NA; v_gene: TRBV5-4; d_gene: NA; CDR3nt: TGTGCCAGCAGCTTGGGATCGATAGCTAACTATGGCTACACCTTC; CDR3aa: CASSLGSIANYGYTF
j_gene: TRBJ2-7; abundance: once; v_gene: TRBV7-9; d_gene: NA; CDR3nt: TGTGCCAGCAGCTTGGATGCCACAGGGTCAAACGAGCAGTACTTC; CDR3aa: CASSLDATGSNEQYF
j_gene: TRBJ2-7; abundance: NA; v_gene: TRBV10-3; d_gene: NA; CDR3nt: TGTGCCATCCTAAGTTCGACGGAGCGAAAGTACGAGCAGTACTTC; CDR3aa: CAILSSTERKYEQYF
j_gene: TRBJ1-5; abundance: NA; v_gene: TRBV12-5; d_gene: NA; CDR3nt: TGTGCTAGTGGTTTGGCCGGGACGCCAATTAGCAATCAGCCCCAGCATTTT; CDR3aa: CASGLAGTPISNQPQHF
j_gene: TRBJ2-2; abundance: once; v_gene: TRBV19; d_gene: NA; CDR3nt: TGTGCCAGTAGTATATCGGGTTGGGGCACCGGGGAGCTGTTTTTT; CDR3aa: CASSISGWGTGELFF
j_gene: TRBJ2-1; abundance: NA; v_gene: TRBV19; d_gene: NA; CDR3nt: TGTGCCAGTAGTATTGACAGGCGGGGGAATGAGCAGTTCTTC; CDR3aa: CASSIDRRGNEQFF
j_gene: TRBJ2-7; abundance: NA; v_gene: TRBV4-1; d_gene: NA; CDR3nt: TGCGCCAGCAGCCAAGGGACAGACACATTCTACGAGCAGTACTTC; CDR3aa: CASSQGTDTFYEQYF